This passage covers 25 T cell receptor beta chains from one sample sequenced in a study of T cells in Graves' hyperthyroidism and ophthalmopathy. RNA transcripts served as the template for amplifying TCR beta CDR3 regions. The primer set for the first-round RT-PCR of the TCR CDR3 was HTBI. TCRdb ran MiXCR on the multiplex PCR reads and lists one entry per CDR3 protein. The sample includes 350,000 to 450,000 distinct CDR3 sequences, about 15% of them seen just once. Sequenced material: blood. The origin of the receptors is a woman aged 25 to 39 with Graves' hyperthyroidism that later progressed to Graves' ophthalmopathy.

The sample holds many counts of this clonotype. The rearrangement links TRBV28 to TRBJ2-1, with D maybe TRBD2 (6 bases). The CDR3 consists of 16 residues. Trimming cost V 8 bases and J 8 bases, with 25 bases left between them. Germline CDR1 is MDHEN and CDR2 is SYDVKM. The CDR3 DNA reads as TGTGCCAGCTCTCGGGTCGGCGGGACTTCGAGCGATGAGCAGTTCTTC. It codes for CASSRVGGTSSDEQFF.

The chain employs TRBV28 and TRBJ2-7; unclear D gene. This CDR3 region has 12 residues. Trimming pared 4 bases from V and 7 bases from J, leaving 11 bases between. CDR1 MDHEN and CDR2 SYDVKM come from the germline V gene. The CDR3 coding sequence is TGTGCCAGCAGTTCGACCGTGGGTGAGCAGTACTTC. This sequence encodes CASSSTVGEQYF. The full variable domain, rest sourced from reference TRBV28 and TRBJ2-7, is DVKVTQSSRYLVKRTGEKVFLECVQDMDHENMFWYRQDPGLGLRLIYFSYDVKMKEKGDIPEGYSVSREKKERFSLILESASTNQTSMYLCASSSTVGEQYFGPGTRLTVT.

The V call is TRBV4-1, the J call TRBJ1-1; 10 bases match TRBD1. The CDR3 sequence is 14 residues long. The germline CDR1 and CDR2 sequences are MGHRA and YSYEKL. The J segment lost 7 bases and the V segment lost 6 bases, leaving 8 bases of the junction unmatched. The CDR3 protein is CASRPRTGGFEAFF. CDR3 DNA sequence: TGCGCCAGCAGACCGCGGACAGGGGGGTTTGAAGCTTTCTTT.

This clonotype was observed at least ten times. The rearrangement uses TRBV2 and TRBJ2-5, with D perhaps TRBD2 (6 bases). Trimming took off 3 bases at V and 1 base at J, with 9 bases between the two ends. Germline V gene sequence: CDR1 SNHLY, CDR2 FYNNEI. This CDR3 contains 14 residues. CDR3 residues: CASSDLALQETQYF. The CDR3 coding sequence is TGTGCCAGCAGTGACCTAGCGCTCCAAGAGACCCAGTACTTC.

This chain joins TRBV5-1 and TRBJ1-2; no reliable D call. Trimming removed 2 bases from V and 2 bases from J, with 13 bases in between. This CDR3 spans 15 amino acids. CDR1 and CDR2 (germline): SGHRS, YFSETQ. CDR3 sequence: CASSLRGSENYGYTF. The CDR3 DNA sequence: TGCGCCAGCAGCTTACGGGGATCGGAGAACTATGGCTACACCTTC.

This clonotype was seen only once. This chain connects TRBV27 to TRBJ2-5; 10 nucleotides match TRBD2. CDR3 length: 16 amino acids. V shed 2 bases, J shed 2 bases, and the junction held 5 bases outside the gene matches. Germline assignment: CDR1 MNHEY and CDR2 SMNVEV (reference sequence). CDR3 loop: CASSLAGLAEQETQYF. CDR3 DNA: TGTGCCAGCAGTTTAGCCGGACTAGCGGAACAAGAGACCCAGTACTTC.

For this clonotype: This CDR3 is missing its conserved last phenylalanine or tryptophan, likely due to a read error. The genes are TRBV6-1 and TRBJ2-3; TRBD2 might be the D (5 bases). The CDR3 is made up of 16 amino acids. The germline V and J ends were trimmed by 3 bases and 2 bases, with 15 bases remaining between them. The germline gives CDR1 MNHNS, CDR2 SASEGT. The CDR3 region is CASSDRAGRSTDTQYL. The CDR3 DNA reads as TGTGCCAGCAGTGATAGGGCGGGCCGTTCCACAGATACGCAGTATCTT.

Remarks on this clonotype: A read error may produce the germline difference seen at one junction end. CDR3 residues: CASSLLHRAHEEFF. The CDR3 nucleotides are TGTGCCAGCAGCCTCCTCCACAGGGCCCATGAGGAGTTCTTC. The chain combines TRBV14 with TRBJ2-1; possibly TRBD1 for D (6 bases). The germline V gene encodes CDR1 SGHDN and CDR2 FVKESK. CDR3 length equals 14 residues.

Concerning this clonotype itself: This may arise from a read error, as a much more abundant clone is one base away. This chain joins TRBV2 and TRBJ2-7; D ambiguous. Germline V gene sequence: CDR1 SNHLY, CDR2 FYNNEI. The CDR3 extends over 13 amino acids. The CDR3 reads CASSSPSGHEQHF. In DNA, the CDR3 is TGTGCCAGCAGTTCACCTTCCGGGCACGAGCAGCACTTC.

J is TRBJ1-1 and V is TRBV9; TRBD1 might be the D (5 bases). In germline, CDR1 is SGDLS, CDR2 YYNGEE. The V end was cut by 0 bases, the J end by 2 bases, with 8 bases between. There are 14 residues in the CDR3. The CDR3, as DNA: TGTGCCAGCAGCGTAGCGGGGCACAACACTGAAGCTTTCTTT. It specifies CASSVAGHNTEAFF.

In this sample, this clonotype turned up many times. The chain has TRBV5-5 and TRBJ2-7; TRBD1 agrees at 7 bases. This CDR3 spans 14 amino acids. Germline V CDR1 and CDR2: SGHKS, YYEKEE (reference sequence). The ends lost 4 bases at V and 3 bases at J; junction bases unmatched: 7. The CDR3 loop reads CASSPEDRDYEQYF. The CDR3 region has the DNA TGTGCCAGCAGCCCTGAAGACAGGGACTACGAGCAGTACTTC.

In this sample, this clonotype turned up many times. The V gene is TRBV6-1, the J gene TRBJ2-7, with D perhaps TRBD1 (5 bases). This CDR3 region has 15 residues. The V and J ends lost 2 bases and 2 bases respectively, with 13 bases between them. CDR1 MNHNS and CDR2 SASEGT come from the germline V gene. The chain's CDR3 is CASSEIRTFAYEQYF. Written as DNA, the CDR3 is TGTGCCAGCAGTGAAATAAGGACATTCGCCTACGAGCAGTACTTC.

Of note for this clonotype: A clone one base away is much larger, so this may be a read error. The chain carries TRBV6-1 and TRBJ2-7, with 7 bases aligning to TRBD2. Unmatched junction bases numbered 5, after V lost 8 bases and J lost 7 bases. CDR1 is MNHNS and CDR2 is SASEGT in the germline V gene. The CDR3 extends over 11 amino acids. CDR3 residues: CASGRGEEQYF. DNA for the CDR3: TGTGCCAGCGGCCGGGGGGAAGAGCAGTACTTC.

There are many counts of this clonotype. V and J are TRBV5-6 and TRBJ2-1, with D maybe TRBD1 (5 bases). V lost 4 bases to trimming and J lost 7 bases, with 12 bases between them. The CDR3 spans 13 residues. CDR1 is SGHDT and CDR2 is YYEEEE in the germline V gene. This chain's CDR3 is CASSRQFLNEQFF. CDR3 bases: TGTGCCAGCAGCCGACAGTTTTTGAATGAGCAGTTCTTC.

This clonotype was counted at least ten times. The V and J genes are TRBV27 and TRBJ2-1; possible D gene TRBD1, 6 bases. Germline V lookup: CDR1 MNHEY, CDR2 SMNVEV (reference sequence). The germline V and J ends were trimmed by 5 bases and 2 bases, with 13 bases remaining between them. This CDR3 has 15 amino acids. The CDR3 DNA sequence: TGTGCCAGCAGTCCTGGTCAGGGGCCCTACAATGAGCAGTTCTTC. Amino acid sequence: CASSPGQGPYNEQFF.

This clonotype was seen ten or more times. The chain links TRBV29-1 to TRBJ1-4, with unresolved D. The CDR3 is 14 residues long. Germline CDR1 is SQVTM and CDR2 is ANQGSEA. Trimming took 7 bases from V and 4 from J, leaving 16 bases between them. Here the CDR3 reads CSAVPGPRNEKLFF. The CDR3 nucleotides read TGCAGCGCAGTACCTGGACCCCGTAATGAAAAACTGTTTTTT.

This clonotype showed up many times. The rearrangement joins TRBV19 to TRBJ2-6, with no clear D. CDR1 and CDR2 (germline): LNHDA, SQIVND (reference sequence). Deletions cut 3 bases from V and 0 bases from J, with 9 bases between. CDR3 size: 16 residues. This chain's CDR3 is CASSMRLHSGANVLTF. CDR3 coding DNA: TGTGCCAGTAGTATGCGGCTGCACTCTGGGGCCAACGTCCTGACTTTC.

The chain carries TRBV7-9 and TRBJ2-7; TRBD2 matches at 10 bases. The CDR3 covers 16 residues. Trimming cost V 2 bases and J 3 bases; bases outside gene matches: 7. Germline V gene sequence: CDR1 SEHNR, CDR2 FQNEAQ (reference sequence). The CDR3 sequence: CASSLIASGSVYEQYF. CDR3 nucleotides: TGTGCCAGCAGCTTAATTGCTAGCGGGAGCGTCTACGAGCAGTACTTC.

This clonotype was observed many times. V and J are TRBV27 and TRBJ2-7; D unresolved. Germline CDR1 is MNHEY and CDR2 is SMNVEV (reference sequence). V lost 6 bases, J lost 1 base, and 16 bases lay in between. CDR3 size: 15 residues. The CDR3 loop is CASSLAAALSYEQYF. In nucleotides, the CDR3 is TGTGCCAGCAGCCTGGCCGCAGCCTTGTCCTACGAGCAGTACTTC.

A few counts support this clonotype. This sequence joins TRBV10-3 and TRBJ2-1, with TRBD2 matching 12 bases. Germline V gene sequence: CDR1 ENHRY, CDR2 SYGVKD. V shed 0 bases, J shed 4 bases, and the junction held 10 bases outside the gene matches. This CDR3 contains 19 residues. In DNA form, the CDR3 reads TGTGCCATCAGTGAGTCTCTCAAGACTAGCGGGAGTCCATACAATGAGCAGTTCTTC. This encodes CAISESLKTSGSPYNEQFF.

Only one count was recorded for this clonotype. J is TRBJ1-6 and V is TRBV4-1; D possibly corresponds to TRBD1 (5 bases). V lost 5 bases to trimming and J lost 9 bases, with 17 bases between them. The CDR3 extends over 15 amino acids. The germline CDR1 and CDR2 sequences are MGHRA and YSYEKL. CDR3 sequence: CASSSAGVRGSPLHF. The CDR3 bases are TGCGCCAGCAGCTCTGCGGGGGTCCGTGGTTCACCCCTCCACTTT.

This clonotype showed up many times. The chain is built from TRBV6-1 and TRBJ1-5, with D unclear. Per germline, CDR1 MNHNS and CDR2 SASEGT. V shed 10 bases and J shed 7 bases, with 17 bases lying between them. The CDR3 contains 13 residues. The CDR3: CATQGGFRQPQHF. CDR3 in DNA: TGTGCCACTCAAGGAGGGTTCAGACAGCCCCAGCATTTT.

This clonotype was recorded many times. The chain combines TRBV12-3 or TRBV12-4 with TRBJ1-3, with 10 nucleotides matching TRBD1. V shed 8 bases and J 6 bases; nucleotides not matched to a gene: 4. This CDR3 has 13 residues. The CDR3 reads CASAGTGVNTIYF. The CDR3 bases are TGTGCCAGCGCCGGGACAGGGGTAAACACCATATATTTT.

This clonotype showed up just a few times. The chain uses TRBV4-2 and TRBJ2-6; D remains ambiguous. V lost 1 base and J lost 2, with 9 bases in between. In germline, CDR1 is LGHNA, CDR2 YNFKEQ. This CDR3 has 16 residues. Written as DNA, the CDR3 is TGTGCCAGCAGCCAAGCGGTCCAACCTGGGGCCAACGTCCTGACTTTC. Encoded protein: CASSQAVQPGANVLTF.

This clonotype was counted many times. V gene TRBV11-2 combines with J gene TRBJ2-5; weak D call: TRBD2 (6 bases). The CDR3 is 14 amino acids. Deletions cut 0 bases from V and 2 bases from J, with 7 bases between. CDR1 is SGHAT, CDR2 FQNNGV, per germline. CDR3 sequence (DNA): TGTGCCAGCAGCTTAGAACTAGCACAAGAGACCCAGTACTTC. Protein: CASSLELAQETQYF.